The 29 T cell receptor beta chains presented below share a single source sample, sequenced in a study of Graves' ophthalmopathy and Graves' hyperthyroidism. RNA transcripts yielded amplified TCR beta CDR3 regions. A first-round RT-PCR used HTBI primers, followed by a second-round multiplex PCR. TCRdb recomputed calls from the multiplex PCR reads with MiXCR, one row per CDR3 protein. The top ten clones hold about 9.4% of a sample with roughly 500,000 distinct CDR3 sequences, approximately 15% of them seen once. Sequencing was done on a sample of blood. Receptor source: a woman younger than 45 with Graves' ophthalmopathy.

This rearrangement joins TRBV7-9 to TRBJ2-2, with D perhaps TRBD2 (5 bases). The germline V and J ends were trimmed by 2 bases and 1 base, with 8 bases remaining between them. Germline V gene lookup returns CDR1 SEHNR and CDR2 FQNEAQ (reference sequence). The CDR3 consists of 15 residues. CDR3 in DNA: TGTGCCAGCAGCTTATACCGGGAGAACACCGGGGAGCTGTTTTTT. This sequence encodes CASSLYRENTGELFF.

The rearrangement joins TRBV6-1 to TRBJ1-6; D remains unclear. V was shortened by 5 bases and J by 5 bases, with 13 bases between the two germline ends. This CDR3 is built from 15 residues. The germline V gene has CDR1 MNHNS and CDR2 SASEGT. This chain's CDR3 is CASSPQARDNSPLHF. Written as DNA, the CDR3 is TGTGCCAGCAGTCCGCAAGCTCGGGATAATTCACCCCTCCACTTT.

Many counts were recorded for this clonotype. The chain couples TRBV7-2 to TRBJ1-1; D gene ambiguous. The CDR3 contains 14 residues. Germline CDR1 SGHTA, CDR2 FQGNSA. V was clipped by 1 base and J by 1 base, with 7 bases between them. Written as DNA, the CDR3 is TGTGCCAGCAGCTTAGGATCAGGGAACACTGAAGCTTTCTTT. This encodes CASSLGSGNTEAFF.

The CDR3 loop is CASSSVSTGNQPQHF. CDR3 bases: TGTGCCAGCAGTTCAGTCAGCACCGGCAATCAGCCCCAGCATTTT. The genes are TRBV12-3 or TRBV12-4 and TRBJ1-5; D is ambiguous. The CDR3 extends over 15 amino acids. V was shortened by 4 bases and J by 2 bases, with 12 bases between the two germline ends.

This clonotype appeared many times. The chain recombines TRBV6-5 with TRBJ2-2; D is possibly TRBD2 (7 bases). CDR3 length: 14 residues. Germline V lookup: CDR1 MNHEY, CDR2 SVGAGI. V lost 2 bases and J 6 bases, leaving 10 bases between the germline ends. The CDR3 loop reads CASSYRGGAGELFF. The CDR3, as DNA: TGTGCCAGCAGTTACAGAGGGGGGGCCGGGGAGCTGTTTTTT.

J is TRBJ1-1 and V is TRBV10-3; 9 positions agree with TRBD1. In germline, CDR1 is ENHRY, CDR2 SYGVKD. The CDR3 is 20 residues long. J lost 3 bases, V lost 6 bases, and 23 bases had no gene match. The CDR3 bases are TGTGCCATCAGGACCTATGGGACAGGGAAGTGGAGAGTCAGCGACACTGAAGCTTTCTTT. This gives the protein CAIRTYGTGKWRVSDTEAFF.

This chain joins TRBV28 and TRBJ1-5; TRBD1 matches 9 bases. CDR3 size: 14 residues. Germline lookup yields CDR1 MDHEN and CDR2 SYDVKM. Losses at the gene ends were 6 bases for V and 6 bases for J; bases not matched to a gene: 6. In DNA form, the CDR3 reads TGTGCCAGCAGCGAACAGGGGGCCACTCAGCCCCAGCATTTT. This codes for CASSEQGATQPQHF.

The sample holds one count of this clonotype. It may be a read error: a sequence one base away is much more abundant. The CDR3 end shows no conserved phenylalanine or tryptophan, and so a read error is likely. This chain uses TRBV6-2 or TRBV6-3 with TRBJ1-1; D gene ambiguous. CDR1 and CDR2 (germline): MNHEY, SVGEGT. V was cut by 8 bases and J by 1 base, with 5 bases left in between. The length of the CDR3 is 11 residues. The CDR3: CASEENTEAFY. CDR3 in DNA: TGTGCCAGCGAAGAGAACACTGAAGCTTTCTAT.

This clonotype has more than one count but fewer than ten. A clone one base away is much larger, so this may be a read error. The rearrangement joins TRBV20-1 to TRBJ1-5; D call uncertain. Trimming cost V 5 bases and J 5 bases, with 13 bases left between them. This CDR3 has 13 amino acids. In germline, CDR1 is DFQATT, CDR2 SNEGSKA (reference sequence). Here the CDR3 reads CSAFLNGDQPQHF. The CDR3 DNA reads TGCAGTGCTTTTTTGAATGGGGATCAGCCCCAGCATTTT.

In regard to this clonotype: Sequence at one end of the junction differs from germline and may be a read error. This chain uses TRBV28 with TRBJ2-5; D gene uncertain. CDR1 MDHEN and CDR2 SYDVKM come from the germline V gene. The CDR3 consists of 13 residues. CDR3 sequence reads: CASSLSNQETKYF. The CDR3 coding sequence is TGTGCCAGCAGTTTATCGAACCAAGAGACCAAGTACTTC.

The V and J genes are TRBV11-1 and TRBJ1-2; TRBD1 might be the D (5 bases). Trimming took off 5 bases at V and 3 bases at J, with 19 bases between the two ends. This CDR3 has 16 amino acids. The germline CDR1 and CDR2 sequences are SGHAT and FQDESV (reference sequence). CDR3: CASSTLGGEGYYGYTF. CDR3 coding DNA: TGTGCCAGCAGCACCCTAGGAGGGGAGGGCTACTATGGCTACACCTTC.

As regards this clonotype: At one boundary the junction diverges from the germline segment, which might be a read error. The V call is TRBV6-1, the J call TRBJ2-2; D is possibly TRBD2 (5 bases). The CDR3 has 15 amino acids. Germline CDR1 is MNHNS and CDR2 is SASEGT. CDR3 region: CASSEAETPTGELLF. CDR3 in DNA: TGTGCCAGCAGTGAAGCGGAAACACCGACCGGGGAGCTGTTGTTT.

As regards this clonotype: Relative to the germline gene, one junction end is altered; a read error may explain this. The chain combines TRBV24-1 with TRBJ2-7, with D possibly matching TRBD1 (5 bases). Germline CDR1 is KGHDR and CDR2 is SFDVKD. The length of the CDR3 is 15 residues. The CDR3 here is CATSDPDMGSYDQYF. The CDR3 nucleotides are TGTGCCACCAGTGATCCGGACATGGGAAGCTACGACCAGTACTTC.

This sequence joins TRBV12-3 or TRBV12-4 and TRBJ2-7, with D possibly being TRBD2 (5 bases). CDR3 length: 17 residues. With 6 bases removed from V and 6 bases from J, the gap between germline ends came to 27 bases. The CDR3: CASSRRGIGVGSSEQYF. The CDR3, as DNA: TGTGCCAGCAGCCGTCGCGGTATCGGGGTGGGATCGTCCGAGCAGTACTTC.

This clonotype came up a few times. Being one base from a much bigger clone, this may be a read error. V gene TRBV10-3 combines with J gene TRBJ1-1; a possible D gene is TRBD1 (5 bases). Looked up from germline, CDR1 is ENHRY and CDR2 is SYGVKD. This CDR3 comprises 14 residues. CDR3 protein: CAISESAGRTEACF. The DNA of the CDR3 is TGTGCCATCAGTGAGTCGGCAGGGAGGACTGAAGCTTGCTTT.

In its sample, this clonotype was seen many times. The rearrangement links TRBV12-3 or TRBV12-4 to TRBJ1-2; 8 nucleotides agree with TRBD1. With V trimmed by 5 bases and J by 2 bases, 4 bases remained unmatched. This CDR3 contains 14 residues. The CDR3 loop is CASSRQGTNYGYTF. CDR3 nucleotide sequence: TGTGCCAGCAGTAGACAGGGGACCAACTATGGCTACACCTTC.

This clonotype came up many times. The rearrangement joins TRBV7-9 to TRBJ2-7; D is unresolved. Trimming removed 0 bases from V and 7 bases from J, with 7 bases in between. CDR1 SEHNR and CDR2 FQNEAQ come from the germline V gene (reference sequence). The CDR3 sequence is 12 residues long. This CDR3 reads CASSLARQEQYF. In DNA, the CDR3 is TGTGCCAGCAGCTTAGCGAGGCAAGAGCAGTACTTC.

This clonotype came up a few times. V is TRBV30 and J is TRBJ2-5, with D possibly being TRBD2 (5 bases). CDR3 length: 14 amino acids. Trimming took 2 bases from V and 5 from J, leaving 15 bases between them. The V gene's germline CDR1 is GTSNPN and CDR2 SVGIG (reference sequence). This CDR3 reads CAWSRRGMEETQYF. The CDR3 bases are TGTGCCTGGAGTCGCCGGGGTATGGAGGAGACCCAGTACTTC.

This clonotype was counted many times. The J gene is TRBJ1-5, the V gene TRBV2; D call uncertain. The germline V gene encodes CDR1 SNHLY and CDR2 FYNNEI. This CDR3 is 16 amino acids long. V dropped 0 bases and J dropped 3 bases, with 12 bases sitting between them. The CDR3 spells CASSEASTRSNQPQHF. CDR3 in DNA: TGTGCCAGCAGTGAAGCTAGCACCCGCTCCAATCAGCCCCAGCATTTT. The entire variable domain, with the rest obtained from reference TRBV2 and TRBJ1-5, is as follows: EPEVTQTPSHQVTQMGQEVILRCVPISNHLYFYWYRQILGQKVEFLVSFYNNEISEKSEIFDDQFSVERPDGSNFTLKIRSTKLEDSAMYFCASSEASTRSNQPQHFGDGTRLSIL.

This clonotype was observed many times. A single base separates this from a much larger clone, so it may be a read error. J is TRBJ2-7 and V is TRBV12-3 or TRBV12-4; the D is unclear. V gave up 6 bases and J gave up 4 bases, with 10 bases separating them. The CDR3 covers 12 residues. CDR3 in DNA: TGTGCCAGCAGCCCAGACAAATACGAGCAGTACTTC. Translated, it gives CASSPDKYEQYF.

This clonotype was counted ten times or more. The chain carries TRBV28 and TRBJ1-2; D gene ambiguous. The CDR3 is 15 amino acids. V dropped 2 bases and J dropped 0 bases, with 10 bases sitting between them. Germline V gene lookup returns CDR1 MDHEN and CDR2 SYDVKM. CDR3 DNA sequence: TGTGCCAGCAGTTTACCCGCAAGAGCTAACTATGGCTACACCTTC. Amino acid sequence: CASSLPARANYGYTF.

The chain joins TRBV10-3 to TRBJ1-4; no clear D gene. Trimming removed 10 bases from V and 5 bases from J, with 8 bases in between. The CDR3 totals 11 residues. CDR1 is ENHRY, CDR2 SYGVKD, per germline. This CDR3 is CASLINEKLFF. CDR3 bases: TGTGCCAGCCTCATCAATGAAAAACTGTTTTTT.

This clonotype appeared many times. V is TRBV4-2 and J is TRBJ1-2, with 8 positions matching TRBD1. V was pared by 1 base and J by 7 bases, with 5 bases of the junction left unmatched. CDR3 length: 14 residues. The germline CDR1 and CDR2 sequences are LGHNA and YNFKEQ. The CDR3 sequence: CASSQGGDRSGYTF. The CDR3 nucleotides are TGTGCCAGCAGCCAAGGCGGGGACAGGAGTGGCTACACCTTC.

On this clonotype itself: A read error may account for a junction end that differs from germline. The V call is TRBV6-1, the J call TRBJ2-7; D perhaps matches TRBD1 (7 bases). The V gene's germline CDR1 is MNHNS and CDR2 SASEGT. This CDR3 is 14 amino acids long. The CDR3 nucleotides are TGTGCCAGCCGAAGGGGGCGCGGGGCCTACGAGCAGCACTTC. It translates to CASRRGRGAYEQHF.

This rearrangement joins TRBV12-3 or TRBV12-4 to TRBJ1-2, with TRBD1 matching over 9 bases. CDR3 length equals 14 residues. The V and J ends lost 5 bases and 7 bases, in that order; junction bases with no gene match: 8. The DNA for the CDR3 is TGTGCCAGCAGTCCCCGGACAGGGGAGGGTGGCTACACCTTC. Its protein product is CASSPRTGEGGYTF.

This clonotype was seen at least ten times. The chain has TRBV12-3 or TRBV12-4 and TRBJ1-1; no reliable D call. CDR3 length equals 11 residues. Deletions cut 6 bases from V and 5 bases from J, with 7 bases between. CDR3 residues: CASRERTEAFF. The CDR3 DNA reads as TGTGCCAGCAGAGAAAGGACTGAAGCTTTCTTT.

In this sample, this clonotype turned up many times. The chain is built from TRBV28 and TRBJ1-5; D is unresolved. CDR1 and CDR2 (germline): MDHEN, SYDVKM. The CDR3 loop spans 15 amino acids. V was pared by 3 bases and J by 0 bases, with 9 bases between. CDR3 protein: CASSFRGSSNQPQHF. The CDR3 region has the DNA TGTGCCAGCAGTTTTCGAGGGTCTAGCAATCAGCCCCAGCATTTT.

The sample holds many counts of this clonotype. The CDR3 region is CASSELETASYEQYF. The CDR3 nucleotides read TGTGCCAGCAGTGAACTTGAGACGGCGTCCTACGAGCAGTACTTC. The gene calls are TRBV2 and TRBJ2-7; D not certain. This CDR3 region has 15 residues. Germline values: CDR1 SNHLY, CDR2 FYNNEI. V lost 2 bases to trimming and J lost 1 base, with 12 bases between them.

The table lists this clonotype with many counts. The chain links TRBV11-2 to TRBJ1-2; weak D call: TRBD1 (5 bases). Germline CDR1 reads SGHAT; CDR2 reads FQNNGV. The CDR3 is 12 amino acids. Between the trimmed V and J ends, which lost 0 bases and 7 bases, there was a span of 6 bases. The CDR3 DNA reads as TGTGCCAGCAGCTTAGAGGGGACTGGCTACACCTTC. Encoded protein: CASSLEGTGYTF.